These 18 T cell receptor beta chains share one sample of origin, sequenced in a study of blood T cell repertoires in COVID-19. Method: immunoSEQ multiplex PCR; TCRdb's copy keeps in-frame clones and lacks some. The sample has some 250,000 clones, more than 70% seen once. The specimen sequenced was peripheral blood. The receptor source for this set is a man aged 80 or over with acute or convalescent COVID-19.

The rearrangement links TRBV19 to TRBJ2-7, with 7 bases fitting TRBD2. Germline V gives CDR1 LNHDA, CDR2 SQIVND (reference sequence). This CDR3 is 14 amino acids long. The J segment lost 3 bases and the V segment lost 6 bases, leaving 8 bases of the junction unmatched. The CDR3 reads CASSTGLPRYEQYF. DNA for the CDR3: TGTGCCAGTAGCACGGGACTACCACGCTACGAGCAGTACTTC.

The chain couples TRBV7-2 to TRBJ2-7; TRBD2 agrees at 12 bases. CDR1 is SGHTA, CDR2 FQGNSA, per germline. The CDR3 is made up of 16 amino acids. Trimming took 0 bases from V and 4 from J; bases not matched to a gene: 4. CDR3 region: CASSLAPSGRAYEQYF. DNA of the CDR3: TGTGCCAGCAGCTTAGCGCCTAGCGGGAGGGCGTACGAGCAGTACTTC.

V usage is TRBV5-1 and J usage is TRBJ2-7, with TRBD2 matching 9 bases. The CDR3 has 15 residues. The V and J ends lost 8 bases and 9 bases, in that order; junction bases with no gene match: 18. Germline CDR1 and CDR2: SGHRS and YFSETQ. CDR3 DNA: TGCGCCAGACCCGGGGCTAGCGGGACCGCTCGCGGGCAGTACTTC. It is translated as CARPGASGTARGQYF.

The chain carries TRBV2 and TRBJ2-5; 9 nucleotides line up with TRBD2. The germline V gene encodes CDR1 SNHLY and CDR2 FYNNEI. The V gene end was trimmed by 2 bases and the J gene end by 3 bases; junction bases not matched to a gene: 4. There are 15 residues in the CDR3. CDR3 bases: TGTGCCAGCAGTGAATCCCAGCGGGGGGAAGAGACCCAGTACTTC. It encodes CASSESQRGEETQYF.

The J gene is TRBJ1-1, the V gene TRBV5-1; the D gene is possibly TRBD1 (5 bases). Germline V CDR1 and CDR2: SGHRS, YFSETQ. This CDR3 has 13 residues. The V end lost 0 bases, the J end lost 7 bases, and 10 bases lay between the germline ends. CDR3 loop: CASSLGGKDEAFF. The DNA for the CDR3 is TGCGCCAGCAGCTTGGGGGGCAAGGATGAAGCTTTCTTT.

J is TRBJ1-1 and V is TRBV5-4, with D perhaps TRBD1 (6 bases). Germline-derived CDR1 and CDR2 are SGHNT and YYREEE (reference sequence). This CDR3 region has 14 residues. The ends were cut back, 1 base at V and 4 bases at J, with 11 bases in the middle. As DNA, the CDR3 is TGTGCCAGCAGCTTGCAGGGGAGTTTCACTGAAGCTTTCTTT. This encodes CASSLQGSFTEAFF. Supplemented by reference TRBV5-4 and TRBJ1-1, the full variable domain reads ETGVTQSPTHLIKTRGQQVTLRCSSQSGHNTVSWYQQALGQGPQFIFQYYREEENGRGNFPPRFSGLQFPNYSSELNVNALELDDSALYLCASSLQGSFTEAFFGQGTRLTVV.

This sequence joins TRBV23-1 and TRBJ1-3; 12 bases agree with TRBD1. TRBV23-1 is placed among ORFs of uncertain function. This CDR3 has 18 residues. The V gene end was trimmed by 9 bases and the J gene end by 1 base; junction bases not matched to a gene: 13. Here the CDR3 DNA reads TGCGCCAGTCCCGTCCGGGACAGGGGGCCTTTTTCTGGAAACACCATATATTTT. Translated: CASPVRDRGPFSGNTIYF.

CDR3 sequence reads: CASSIEGQGAYGYTF. The CDR3, as DNA: TGTGCCAGTAGTATAGAAGGGCAGGGGGCCTATGGCTACACCTTC. V is TRBV19 and J is TRBJ1-2, with 8 bases matching TRBD1. V shed 0 bases and J 4 bases; nucleotides not matched to a gene: 4. Per germline, CDR1 LNHDA and CDR2 SQIVND (reference sequence). The CDR3 length is 15 residues.

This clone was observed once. As DNA, the CDR3 is TGTGCCAGTAGTAAACCGGGACAGCGCACAGATACGCAGTATTTT. It is translated as CASSKPGQRTDTQYF. V and J are TRBV19 and TRBJ2-3, with 7 bases fitting TRBD1. Germline CDR1 is LNHDA and CDR2 is SQIVND (reference sequence). J lost 1 base, V lost 4 bases, and 5 bases had no gene match. The CDR3 has 15 residues.

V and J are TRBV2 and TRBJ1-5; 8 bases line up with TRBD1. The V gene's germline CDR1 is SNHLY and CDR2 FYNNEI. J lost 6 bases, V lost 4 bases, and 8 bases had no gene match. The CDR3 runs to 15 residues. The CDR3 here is CASSVEQGATQPQHF. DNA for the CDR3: TGTGCCAGCAGTGTTGAGCAGGGGGCGACTCAGCCCCAGCATTTT.

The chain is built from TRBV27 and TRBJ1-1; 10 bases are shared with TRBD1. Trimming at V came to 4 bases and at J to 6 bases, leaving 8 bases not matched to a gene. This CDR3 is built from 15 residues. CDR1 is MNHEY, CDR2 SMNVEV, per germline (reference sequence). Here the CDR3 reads CASSSGQGSSSEAFF. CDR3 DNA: TGTGCCAGCAGTTCGGGACAGGGGAGTTCGTCTGAAGCTTTCTTT.

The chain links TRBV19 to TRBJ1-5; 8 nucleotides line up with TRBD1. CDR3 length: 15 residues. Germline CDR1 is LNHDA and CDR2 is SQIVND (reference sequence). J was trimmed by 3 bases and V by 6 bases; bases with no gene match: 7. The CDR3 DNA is TGTGCCAGTAGCGGACAGGGCCTTTACAATCAGCCCCAGCATTTT. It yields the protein CASSGQGLYNQPQHF.

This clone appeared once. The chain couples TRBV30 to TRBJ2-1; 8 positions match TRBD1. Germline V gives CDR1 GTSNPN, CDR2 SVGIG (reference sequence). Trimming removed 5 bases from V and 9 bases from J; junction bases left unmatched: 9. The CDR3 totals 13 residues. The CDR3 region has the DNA TGTGCCTGGGGCCGGGACAGGTTGGGTGAGCAGTTCTTC. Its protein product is CAWGRDRLGEQFF.

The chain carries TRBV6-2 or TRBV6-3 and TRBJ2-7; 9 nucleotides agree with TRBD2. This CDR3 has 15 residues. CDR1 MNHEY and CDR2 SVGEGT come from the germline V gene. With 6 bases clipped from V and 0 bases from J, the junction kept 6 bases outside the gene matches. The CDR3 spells CASSPSSGDSYEQYF. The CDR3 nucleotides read TGTGCCAGCAGCCCATCTAGCGGGGACTCCTACGAGCAGTACTTC.

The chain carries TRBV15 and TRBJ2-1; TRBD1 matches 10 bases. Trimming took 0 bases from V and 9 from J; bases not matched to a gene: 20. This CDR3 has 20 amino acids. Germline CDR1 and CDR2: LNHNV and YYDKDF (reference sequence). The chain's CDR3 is CATSRDPWYDTGQGTGEQFF. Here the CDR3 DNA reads TGTGCCACCAGCAGAGACCCCTGGTACGACACGGGACAGGGGACCGGTGAGCAGTTCTTC.

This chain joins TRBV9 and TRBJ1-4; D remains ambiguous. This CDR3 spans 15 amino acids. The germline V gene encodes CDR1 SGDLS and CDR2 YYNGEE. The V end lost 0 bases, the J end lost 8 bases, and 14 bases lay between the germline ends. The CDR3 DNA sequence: TGTGCCAGCAGCGTAGCCGCGCGAAGTCGGGAAAAACTGTTTTTT. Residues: CASSVAARSREKLFF.

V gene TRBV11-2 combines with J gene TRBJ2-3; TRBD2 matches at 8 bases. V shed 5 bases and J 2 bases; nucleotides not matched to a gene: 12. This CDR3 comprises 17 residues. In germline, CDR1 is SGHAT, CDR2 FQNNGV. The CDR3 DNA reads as TGTGCCAGCAGCCCCCGGACTAGCTTGGGACTCACAGATACGCAGTATTTT. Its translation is CASSPRTSLGLTDTQYF.

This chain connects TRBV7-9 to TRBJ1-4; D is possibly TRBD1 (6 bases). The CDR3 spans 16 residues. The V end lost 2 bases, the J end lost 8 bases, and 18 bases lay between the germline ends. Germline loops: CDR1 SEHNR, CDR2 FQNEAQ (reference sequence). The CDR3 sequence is CASSLQSGTNREKLFF. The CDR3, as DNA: TGTGCCAGCAGCTTACAATCCGGGACAAACAGGGAAAAACTGTTTTTT. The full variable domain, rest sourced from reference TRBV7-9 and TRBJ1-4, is DTGVSQNPRHKITKRGQNVTFRCDPISEHNRLYWYRQTLGQGPEFLTYFQNEAQLEKSRLLSDRFSAERPKGSFSTLEIQRTEQGDSAMYLCASSLQSGTNREKLFFGSGTQLSVL.